The present entry profiles one T cell receptor beta chain with its context. Its antigen is still unknown. The data were obtained in a study of blood T cells in healthy people across ages. Across the whole study: Using template switching, researchers captured about one barcoded beta molecule for each two T cells.

General study findings and limits: Older age went with lower TCR beta diversity per million T cells, in a roughly linear way. Researchers deemed the diversity estimates from one million T cells underestimates.

Sample-barcoded 5' priming and a J-beta primer mix drove a second PCR of roughly 7 to 11 cycles. Every sample gave at least 2.5 million paired-end reads containing CDR3. From the 5' RACE reads, TCRdb called clonotypes with MiXCR, one entry per CDR3 protein. This sample has about 1,000,000 distinct CDR3 sequences, with more than 40% found just once. V dropped 8 bases and J dropped 4 bases, with 8 bases sitting between them. This CDR3 contains 11 residues. Per the germline V gene, CDR1 is SNHLY and CDR2 is FYNNEI. The TCR was taken from a woman aged 55-69 years in good health. The chain links TRBV2 to TRBJ1-1, with TRBD1 as a possible D gene (6 bases). The sample consisted of blood. The CDR3 protein is CASGGATEAFF. CDR3 in DNA: TGTGCCAGCGGGGGGGCCACTGAAGCTTTCTTT. Based on the CDR3 plus reference TRBV2 and TRBJ1-1, the full variable domain is EPEVTQTPSHQVTQMGQEVILRCVPISNHLYFYWYRQILGQKVEFLVSFYNNEISEKSEIFDDQFSVERPDGSNFTLKIRSTKLEDSAMYFCASGGATEAFFGQGTRLTVV.